These 17 T cell receptor beta chains came from one sample sequenced in a study of human T cells and chemical hapten exposure (dated by TCRdb to the early 2020s). The library was made by RACE. These reads were obtained on a NextSeq 500. Clones were called with MiXCR by TCRdb after fastp trimmed the public reads at Q25, and only in-frame beta chains were retained. A single entry per CDR3 protein holds the most common genes and DNA from its merged rows. The sample profile shows tens of thousands of distinct CDR3 sequences; about 6.6% of them were found once. The ten largest clones capture 1% to 1.5% of the sample. In light of the paper, this sample's time point label describes: patch test 2, 6 weeks after DPC sensitization. Taken with the paper, the label for treatment or condition translates to: therapeutic diphenylcyclopropenone sensitization with weekly scalp DPC. Sequences were derived from whole blood, sampled in connection with sensitization to the hapten diphenylcyclopropenone (DPC). These receptors were obtained from a woman between 25 and 40 years old with alopecia areata. Some clones in this sample may be carry-over from other donors' samples.

This clonotype appeared many times. The V gene is TRBV20-1, the J gene TRBJ1-2; TRBD1 aligns across 8 bases. V lost 1 base and J lost 3; bases outside the gene matches: 7. The CDR3 totals 15 residues. Germline-derived CDR1 and CDR2 are DFQATT and SNEGSKA (reference sequence). Here the CDR3 reads CSARAETGVYYGYTF. The CDR3 coding sequence is TGCAGTGCTAGAGCCGAGACAGGGGTTTACTATGGCTACACCTTC.

This clonotype was recorded a few times. The rearrangement joins TRBV6-1 to TRBJ2-2, with D possibly matching TRBD1 (5 bases). CDR1 is MNHNS and CDR2 is SASEGT in the germline V gene. V gave up 7 bases and J gave up 0 bases, with 15 bases separating them. The CDR3 loop spans 16 amino acids. Written as DNA, the CDR3 is TGTGCCAGCATAAGTGACAGAGCAACGAACACCGGGGAGCTGTTTTTT. The encoded protein is CASISDRATNTGELFF.

This clonotype was recorded many times. The V call is TRBV11-2, the J call TRBJ2-2; TRBD1 is a possible D gene (6 bases). Trimming removed 5 bases from V and 4 bases from J, with 14 bases in between. CDR3 size: 15 residues. Germline CDR1 reads SGHAT; CDR2 reads FQNNGV. The CDR3 sequence is CASSPTLQGTGELFF. CDR3 nucleotides: TGTGCCAGCAGCCCGACACTACAGGGCACCGGGGAGCTGTTTTTT.

This clonotype was seen at least ten times. Written as DNA, the CDR3 is TGTGCCAGCAGCTTGGTAGCGGAAAAACTGTTTTTT. Translated: CASSLVAEKLFF. This chain connects TRBV5-6 to TRBJ1-4; no clear D gene. The CDR3 contains 12 residues. The germline V gene has CDR1 SGHDT and CDR2 YYEEEE. Trimming removed 0 bases at V and 8 bases at J, with 5 bases between.

This clonotype was counted only a few times. V is TRBV5-1 and J is TRBJ2-3; D unclear. V was pared by 4 bases and J by 4 bases, with 13 bases between. Germline values: CDR1 SGHRS, CDR2 YFSETQ. The CDR3 spans 14 residues. The CDR3 nucleotides are TGCGCCAGCAGCGGGGTTCAGGACGCAGATACGCAGTATTTT. Its protein product is CASSGVQDADTQYF. Drawing the rest from reference TRBV5-1 and TRBJ2-3, the complete variable domain is KAGVTQTPRYLIKTRGQQVTLSCSPISGHRSVSWYQQTPGQGLQFLFEYFSETQRNKGNFPGRFSGRQFSNSRSEMNVSTLELGDSALYLCASSGVQDADTQYFGPGTRLTVL.

In its sample, this clonotype was seen many times. The rearrangement uses TRBV6-5 and TRBJ1-3; D call uncertain. V was shortened by 2 bases and J by 3 bases, with 8 bases between the two germline ends. CDR3 length equals 14 residues. Germline V gene sequence: CDR1 MNHEY, CDR2 SVGAGI. The CDR3: CASSYQPYGNTIYF. Here the CDR3 DNA reads TGTGCCAGCAGTTACCAGCCTTATGGAAACACCATATATTTT.

This clonotype was seen a few times. This chain uses TRBV7-2 with TRBJ1-5, with 12 positions matching TRBD1. V trimming: 5 bases; J trimming: 6 bases; junction bases outside the gene matches: 5. Germline-derived CDR1 and CDR2 are SGHTA and FQGNSA. The CDR3 contains 15 residues. CDR3 DNA: TGTGCCAGCAGCGGGGGACAGGGGGCTTTTCAGCCCCAGCATTTT. It yields the protein CASSGGQGAFQPQHF.

This clonotype has only a few counts. The chain carries TRBV12-3 or TRBV12-4 and TRBJ1-4; D unclear. The germline V and J ends were trimmed by 4 bases and 4 bases, with 7 bases remaining between them. The CDR3 totals 13 residues. The CDR3 here is CASSWQSNEKLFF. As DNA, the CDR3 is TGTGCCAGCAGTTGGCAGAGTAATGAAAAACTGTTTTTT.

Many counts were recorded for this clonotype. The V and J genes are TRBV24-1 and TRBJ1-1; the match to TRBD1 covers 9 bases. The CDR3 loop spans 12 amino acids. Looked up from germline, CDR1 is KGHDR and CDR2 is SFDVKD. The V segment lost 5 bases and the J segment 9 bases; nucleotides outside the gene matches: 3. The CDR3 loop reads CATSAGTGQAFF. CDR3 in DNA: TGTGCCACCAGTGCAGGGACAGGGCAAGCTTTCTTT.

This clonotype has a count of ten or more. The chain is built from TRBV12-3 or TRBV12-4 and TRBJ2-6, with no clear D. The CDR3 is made up of 17 amino acids. V gave up 1 base and J gave up 0 bases, with 10 bases separating them. The CDR3 region has the DNA TGTGCCAGCAGTTTAGATCCAGGCCTCTCTGGGGCCAACGTCCTGACTTTC. Its protein is CASSLDPGLSGANVLTF.

There are many counts of this clonotype. The CDR3, as DNA: TGTGCCAGCAGTCCGGTGGACTGGTATGGCTACACCTTC. Encoded protein: CASSPVDWYGYTF. This chain uses TRBV12-3 or TRBV12-4 with TRBJ1-2; D uncertain. The CDR3 runs to 13 residues. Trimming took off 5 bases at V and 5 bases at J, with 12 bases between the two ends.

This clonotype was seen more than once but under ten times. The chain uses TRBV15 and TRBJ2-5, with 7 bases matching TRBD1. Germline V gene sequence: CDR1 LNHNV, CDR2 YYDKDF (reference sequence). The V and J ends lost 1 base and 2 bases, in that order; junction bases with no gene match: 4. The CDR3 has 15 amino acids. For the CDR3, the DNA is TGTGCCACCAGCAGAGCGTACAGGGGTCAAGAGACCCAGTACTTC. Its protein is CATSRAYRGQETQYF.

This clonotype was picked up a small number of times. The chain links TRBV18 to TRBJ1-5; weak D call: TRBD1 (5 bases). The V end lost 3 bases, the J end lost 2 bases, and 20 bases lay between the germline ends. From germline, CDR1 is KGHSH and CDR2 LQKENI. This CDR3 has 18 residues. This CDR3 reads CASSPDSAFGDRNQPQHF. CDR3 DNA sequence: TGTGCCAGCTCACCGGATTCAGCGTTCGGGGACCGCAATCAGCCCCAGCATTTT.

This clonotype was picked up a small number of times. The rearrangement joins TRBV18 to TRBJ1-1; no clear D. V lost 4 bases, J lost 0 bases, and 18 bases lay in between. The germline V gene has CDR1 KGHSH and CDR2 LQKENI. This CDR3 is 17 amino acids long. As DNA, the CDR3 is TGTGCCAGCTCACTCCTTCCCCCAGATGCCTTGAACACTGAAGCTTTCTTT. Its protein is CASSLLPPDALNTEAFF.

Worth noting for this clonotype: A read error is possible here, since a much larger clone lies one base away. The chain carries TRBV3-1 and TRBJ1-2; D ambiguous. V gave up 6 bases and J gave up 2 bases, with 10 bases separating them. Germline CDR1 reads LGHDT; CDR2 reads YNNKEL (reference sequence). The CDR3 sequence is 13 residues long. The CDR3 here is CASSGNLNYGYTF. DNA of the CDR3: TGTGCCAGCAGTGGGAACCTAAACTATGGCTACACCTTC.

This clonotype has at least ten counts. The gene calls are TRBV12-3 or TRBV12-4 and TRBJ1-1, with TRBD1 identical over 7 bases. The CDR3 has 16 amino acids. Trimming at V came to 5 bases and at J to 2 bases, leaving 11 bases not matched to a gene. CDR3: CASSRQVGQRNTEAFF. Here the CDR3 DNA reads TGTGCCAGCAGTCGCCAGGTGGGACAGAGAAACACTGAAGCTTTCTTT.

This clonotype was seen repeatedly, ten times or more. The CDR3 loop reads CASTAIDGSSYNEQFF. CDR3 DNA sequence: TGTGCCAGCACGGCGATCGACGGTAGCTCCTACAATGAGCAGTTCTTC. The J gene is TRBJ2-1, the V gene TRBV6-5; D uncertain. V gave up 7 bases and J gave up 0 bases, with 16 bases separating them. Germline V CDR1 and CDR2: MNHEY, SVGAGI. The CDR3 consists of 16 residues.